This is a list of T cell receptor beta chains from one sample in a study of T cell repertoires in cytomegalovirus infection. Their antigens are not known. TCRdb reprocessed the reads with MiXCR, giving one entry per CDR3 protein. Here the sample spans nearly 70,000 distinct CDR3 sequences, approximately 24% being singletons. Input material: PBMCs, sequenced either directly or after in vitro stimulation (not recorded which). All receptors come from a human donor in good health (CMV status not recorded). Some clones in this sample may be carry-over from other donors' samples. Each CDR3 is given with its conserved first and last residue. The order of the fields is D gene, J gene, clone size, V gene, CDR3 protein, CDR3 DNA. D genes are given only for firm matches. For some rows the clone size is stated as once, few or many, or as a class when expanded; others skip it.

TRBD2,TRBJ2-1,many,TRBV7-2,CASSSPLAGAPNEQFF,TGTGCCAGCAGCTCGCCCCTAGCGGGAGCTCCCAATGAGCAGTTCTTC
NA,TRBJ1-6,NA,TRBV12-3/TRBV12-4,CASSWDLFEGSPLHF,TGTGCCAGCAGTTGGGACCTTTTCGAGGGTTCACCCCTCCACTTT
TRBD1,TRBJ2-1,NA,TRBV6-1,CASTRGQIYNEQFF,TGTGCCAGCACTAGGGGACAGATATACAATGAGCAGTTCTTC
NA,TRBJ1-1,NA,TRBV7-2,CASSLVGGRDTEAFF,TGTGCCAGCAGCTTAGTTGGGGGACGGGACACTGAAGCTTTCTTT
NA,TRBJ1-2,NA,TRBV28,CASGTPASHYGYTF,TGTGCCAGCGGAACCCCCGCCTCTCACTATGGCTACACCTTC
TRBD1,TRBJ2-7,many,TRBV7-4,CASSPQTGDDEQYF,TGTGCCAGCAGCCCTCAGACAGGGGATGACGAGCAGTACTTC
TRBD2,TRBJ2-3,few,TRBV5-4,CASKEGLVPNTQYF,TGTGCCAGCAAAGAGGGACTAGTCCCAAATACGCAGTATTTT
NA,TRBJ2-1,many,TRBV6-2/TRBV6-3,CASSRWTASNEQFF,TGTGCCAGCAGCCGCTGGACAGCGAGTAATGAGCAGTTCTTC
NA,TRBJ2-7,NA,TRBV27,CASRNLGNYEQYF,TGTGCCAGCCGAAACCTGGGAAACTACGAGCAGTACTTC
NA,TRBJ2-2,NA,TRBV11-2,CASRQLGNTGELFF,TGTGCCAGCAGGCAATTGGGGAACACCGGGGAGCTGTTTTTT
NA,TRBJ2-5,few,TRBV3-1,CASSQDVFGARETQYF,TGTGCCAGCAGCCAAGATGTGTTCGGCGCGAGGGAGACCCAGTACTTC
TRBD2,TRBJ2-3,NA,TRBV6-2/TRBV6-3,CASSPWGLAGLTDTQYF,TGTGCCAGCAGTCCTTGGGGACTAGCGGGATTGACAGATACGCAGTATTTT
NA,TRBJ2-1,few,TRBV2,CASTGGRGQFF,TGTGCCAGCACGGGTGGTCGGGGGCAGTTCTTC
TRBD2,TRBJ2-3,many,TRBV7-2,CASSFSSGTLDTQYF,TGTGCCAGCAGTTTTAGTAGCGGGACTCTTGATACGCAGTATTTT
NA,TRBJ1-1,NA,TRBV11-2,CASSLYREGTEAFF,TGTGCCAGCAGCTTATACCGAGAGGGCACTGAAGCTTTCTTT
TRBD1,TRBJ2-3,few,TRBV12-3/TRBV12-4,CASRPLGDRGTDTQYF,TGTGCCAGCAGGCCCCTGGGGGACAGGGGAACAGATACGCAGTATTTT
NA,TRBJ1-4,NA,TRBV18,CASSPARTNEKLFF,TGTGCCAGCTCACCAGCTCGGACTAATGAAAAACTGTTTTTT
NA,TRBJ1-1,NA,TRBV28,CASSLRAARVREAFF,TGTGCCAGCAGTTTACGGGCCGCTAGGGTAAGAGAAGCTTTCTTT
TRBD2,TRBJ2-1,many,TRBV7-9,CASTSPTSEYNEQFF,TGTGCCAGCACCTCTCCCACTAGCGAGTACAATGAGCAGTTCTTC
NA,TRBJ1-2,NA,TRBV3-1,CASTQVGYGYTF,TGTGCCAGCACCCAAGTGGGCTATGGCTACACCTTC
TRBD1,TRBJ2-3,NA,TRBV6-4,CASSDSDRDTQYF,TGTGCCAGCAGTGACTCGGACAGGGATACGCAGTATTTT
NA,TRBJ2-1,NA,TRBV25-1,CASSEGTFF,TGTGCCAGCAGTGAGGGCACTTTCTTC
TRBD2,TRBJ2-3,NA,TRBV15,CATSREATSGSITQYF,TGTGCCACCAGCAGAGAGGCGACTAGCGGGAGCATTACGCAGTATTTT
NA,TRBJ2-2,NA,TRBV6-1,CASSAPPGALTGELFF,TGTGCCAGCAGTGCACCCCCGGGGGCTCTCACCGGGGAGCTGTTTTTT
TRBD1,TRBJ1-6,NA,TRBV27,CASSSAGTVFISPLHF,TGTGCCAGCAGTTCCGCCGGGACAGTCTTTATTTCACCCCTCCACTTT
NA,TRBJ1-3,few,TRBV7-2,CASSLSSGITGNTIYF,TGTGCCAGCAGCTTATCGTCCGGGATCACAGGAAACACCATATATTTT
TRBD1,TRBJ2-7,NA,TRBV6-8,CASSRTGTSYEQYF,TGTGCCAGCAGCCGGACAGGGACGTCCTACGAGCAGTACTTC
NA,TRBJ2-1,NA,TRBV6-2/TRBV6-3,CASSYSIVLRDEQFF,TGTGCCAGCAGTTACTCGATTGTCCTAAGAGATGAGCAGTTCTTC
TRBD1,TRBJ2-3,NA,TRBV2,CASTWTGPFTDTQYF,TGTGCCAGCACCTGGACAGGGCCTTTCACAGATACGCAGTATTTT
NA,TRBJ2-1,once,TRBV7-2,CASSPMGRAGNEQFF,TGTGCCAGCAGCCCTATGGGCAGGGCGGGCAATGAGCAGTTCTTC
NA,TRBJ1-1,NA,TRBV7-2,CASSRLGGATEAFF,TGTGCCAGCAGCCGACTGGGGGGGGCCACTGAAGCTTTCTTT
NA,TRBJ2-3,few,TRBV7-2,CASQLMGTSTDTQYF,TGTGCCAGCCAGCTGATGGGCACTAGCACAGATACGCAGTATTTT
TRBD2,TRBJ2-1,few,TRBV6-6,CASSYLRLASSYNEQFF,TGTGCCAGCAGTTACCTTCGACTAGCGAGCTCCTACAATGAGCAGTTCTTC
TRBD1,TRBJ1-1,NA,TRBV5-1,CASSLTGGVNTEAFF,TGCGCCAGCAGCTTGACAGGGGGCGTGAACACTGAAGCTTTCTTT
NA,TRBJ1-4,NA,TRBV4-1,CASSQGPTRNEKLFF,TGCGCCAGCAGCCAAGGGCCGACCCGTAATGAAAAACTGTTTTTT
NA,TRBJ2-1,many,TRBV12-3/TRBV12-4,CASSISYNEQFF,TGTGCCAGCAGTATTTCCTACAATGAGCAGTTCTTC
NA,TRBJ2-1,NA,TRBV5-1,CASSLAGDLYNEQFF,TGCGCCAGCAGCTTGGCAGGGGACCTTTACAATGAGCAGTTCTTC
NA,TRBJ2-7,few,TRBV5-1,CASSSLGTHPYEQYF,TGCGCCAGCAGCTCCCTCGGGACGCACCCCTACGAGCAGTACTTC
NA,TRBJ2-2,NA,TRBV7-3,CASSPPSVSDTGELFF,TGTGCCAGCAGCCCCCCTAGCGTCTCGGACACCGGGGAGCTGTTTTTT
TRBD1,TRBJ1-2,NA,TRBV12-3/TRBV12-4,CASTLDRGTYGYTF,TGTGCCAGCACCCTGGACAGGGGTACCTATGGCTACACCTTC
NA,TRBJ2-4,NA,TRBV7-2,CASKGGGWAQNIQYF,TGTGCCAGTAAGGGAGGCGGGTGGGCTCAAAACATTCAGTACTTC